These 20 T cell receptor beta chains originate from one sample sequenced in a study of T cell changes during pregnancy in multiple sclerosis. Clones were sequenced by immunoSEQ multiplex PCR, and TCRdb holds only the in-frame ones, with some missing. The sample shows 95,000 to 110,000 clones, less than 95% of them seen only once. The input for sequencing was peripheral blood, taken in the third trimester of pregnancy. The source is a female donor in good health, enrolled as a control in a pregnancy study.

This clone has just one count. V usage is TRBV10-3 and J usage is TRBJ2-5; 16 nucleotides line up with TRBD2. V lost 8 bases to trimming and J lost 4 bases; unmatched junction nucleotides: 13. The CDR3 sequence is 18 residues long. Germline loops: CDR1 ENHRY, CDR2 SYGVKD. CDR3 residues: CAIGGTSGGAASGETQYF. The CDR3 DNA reads TGTGCCATCGGGGGGACTAGCGGGGGGGCCGCCTCGGGAGAGACCCAGTACTTC.

V is TRBV7-6 and J is TRBJ1-2, with 9 bases identical to TRBD1. CDR1 is SGHVS and CDR2 is FNYEAQ in the germline V gene. V dropped 4 bases and J dropped 0; count of bases not matched to a gene: 6. CDR3 length equals 16 residues. The chain's CDR3 is CASSSGQGRANYGYTF. In DNA form, the CDR3 reads TGTGCCAGCAGCTCGGGACAGGGTAGGGCTAACTATGGCTACACCTTC. The full variable domain, rest sourced from reference TRBV7-6 and TRBJ1-2, is GAGVSQSPRYKVTKRGQDVALRCDPISGHVSLYWYRQALGQGPEFLTYFNYEAQQDKSGLPNDRFSAERPEGSISTLTIQRTEQRDSAMYRCASSSGQGRANYGYTFGSGTRLTVV.

J is TRBJ2-2 and V is TRBV7-9; TRBD1 matches 9 bases. The V and J ends lost 5 bases and 6 bases, in that order; junction bases with no gene match: 7. Germline assignment: CDR1 SEHNR and CDR2 FQNEAQ (reference sequence). The CDR3 has 15 amino acids. The CDR3 nucleotides read TGTGCCAGCAGCCCAAGGACAGGGGCGGCCGGGGAGCTGTTTTTT. This translates into CASSPRTGAAGELFF.

CDR3: CASHGTVINTEAFF. CDR3 bases: TGTGCCAGTCACGGGACAGTTATTAACACTGAAGCTTTCTTT. V usage is TRBV19 and J usage is TRBJ1-1, with 7 positions matching TRBD1. Trimming took 8 bases from V and 2 from J; bases not matched to a gene: 8. The CDR3 spans 14 residues. Germline lookup yields CDR1 LNHDA and CDR2 SQIVND (reference sequence).

A single count supports this clone. The chain couples TRBV10-3 to TRBJ2-1, with D hard to call. The germline V gene encodes CDR1 ENHRY and CDR2 SYGVKD. The CDR3 has 11 amino acids. Trimming removed 10 bases from V and 9 bases from J, with 13 bases in between. CDR3 amino acids: CATALKFEQFF. As DNA, the CDR3 is TGTGCCACCGCGTTAAAGTTTGAGCAGTTCTTC.

The chain employs TRBV19 and TRBJ2-1, with D possibly being TRBD2 (7 bases). Trimming removed 1 base from V and 4 bases from J, with 23 bases in between. The CDR3 runs to 19 residues. CDR1 is LNHDA and CDR2 is SQIVND in the germline V gene (reference sequence). CDR3 in amino acids: CASSIGVRVGGGVYNEQFF. The CDR3 DNA follows: TGTGCCAGTAGTATAGGAGTACGTGTAGGCGGGGGCGTATACAATGAGCAGTTCTTC.

The chain uses TRBV5-1 and TRBJ2-3; TRBD2 matches 14 bases. Germline V gene sequence: CDR1 SGHRS, CDR2 YFSETQ. This CDR3 spans 17 amino acids. With 3 bases clipped from V and 1 base from J, the junction kept 4 bases outside the gene matches. The CDR3 nucleotides are TGCGCCAGCAGCTGGGGGGGACTAGCGGGGGGCACAGATACGCAGTATTTT. It encodes CASSWGGLAGGTDTQYF.

A few counts support this clone. This rearrangement joins TRBV30 to TRBJ1-2; no definite D call. This CDR3 has 13 residues. The germline CDR1 and CDR2 sequences are GTSNPN and SVGIG (reference sequence). Trimming removed 0 bases from V and 3 bases from J, with 8 bases in between. The CDR3 here is CAWSVDTYYGYTF. CDR3 bases: TGTGCCTGGAGTGTAGACACCTACTATGGCTACACCTTC.

The chain combines TRBV9 with TRBJ2-7; D not certain. The CDR3 consists of 14 residues. Germline-derived CDR1 and CDR2 are SGDLS and YYNGEE. V was shortened by 3 bases and J by 2 bases, with 12 bases between the two germline ends. CDR3 loop: CASSAAGSPYEQYF. The CDR3 DNA reads TGTGCCAGCAGCGCCGCCGGGTCTCCCTACGAGCAGTACTTC.

This chain uses TRBV11-2 with TRBJ1-3; the match to TRBD1 covers 10 bases. V dropped 5 bases and J dropped 3; count of bases not matched to a gene: 10. Germline CDR1 and CDR2: SGHAT and FQNNGV. CDR3 size: 17 residues. For the CDR3, the DNA is TGTGCCAGCAGCGCCCGACAGGGGGCAACTCTTGGAAACACCATATATTTT. This sequence encodes CASSARQGATLGNTIYF.

V usage is TRBV6-5 and J usage is TRBJ2-1, with a weak D call TRBD2 (5 bases). Germline CDR1 is MNHEY and CDR2 is SVGAGI. This CDR3 contains 12 residues. With 5 bases removed from V and 14 bases from J, the gap between germline ends came to 16 bases. CDR3 DNA: TGTGCCAGCAGTACTCCTACTAGAAGGGAGTTCTTC. This gives the protein CASSTPTRREFF.

This clone was detected only once. The chain recombines TRBV11-2 with TRBJ1-2; D uncertain. The germline V gene has CDR1 SGHAT and CDR2 FQNNGV. V gave up 7 bases and J gave up 8 bases, with 17 bases separating them. The CDR3 extends over 13 amino acids. This chain's CDR3 is CASTIENGGGYTF. DNA of the CDR3: TGTGCCAGCACCATCGAAAATGGCGGAGGCTACACCTTC.

The gene calls are TRBV7-9 and TRBJ2-2, with 7 positions matching TRBD2. Per germline, CDR1 SEHNR and CDR2 FQNEAQ (reference sequence). The V gene end was trimmed by 5 bases and the J gene end by 2 bases; junction bases not matched to a gene: 8. The CDR3 extends over 16 amino acids. CDR3 DNA: TGTGCCAGCAGCCCACCCGGGGGGTTAAACACCGGGGAGCTGTTTTTT. Protein: CASSPPGGLNTGELFF.

Regarding this clone: At one end the junction does not follow the germline gene, possibly because of a read error. J is TRBJ1-2 and V is TRBV7-6; D perhaps matches TRBD1 (5 bases). Germline V gene data show CDR1 as SGHVS and CDR2 as FNYEAQ. CDR3 length equals 14 residues. In DNA, the CDR3 is TGTGCCAGCAGTTTAGACAGTACTAACTATGGCTACACCTTC. This sequence encodes CASSLDSTNYGYTF.

This clone was picked up one time. The chain employs TRBV11-3 and TRBJ1-3; no reliable D call. Trimming left V 1 base short and J 4 bases short, with 5 bases between. The CDR3 covers 13 residues. Looked up from germline, CDR1 is SGHNT and CDR2 is YENEEA. Here the CDR3 reads CASSLVAGNTIYF. DNA of the CDR3: TGTGCCAGCAGCTTAGTTGCGGGAAACACCATATATTTT.

This chain uses TRBV10-3 with TRBJ1-2, with D unclear. Germline V gene sequence: CDR1 ENHRY, CDR2 SYGVKD. This CDR3 region has 12 residues. The V end was cut by 3 bases, the J end by 8 bases, with 10 bases between. CDR3 DNA: TGTGCCATCAGTGAATCGCAGTCAGGCTACACCTTC. Amino acid sequence: CAISESQSGYTF.

Only a few counts were recorded for this clone. The J gene is TRBJ1-1, the V gene TRBV10-2; unclear D gene. The ends were cut back, 1 base at V and 2 bases at J, with 5 bases in the middle. The CDR3 length is 13 residues. Germline V gene data show CDR1 as WSHSY and CDR2 as SAAADI. CDR3 nucleotide sequence: TGCGCCAGCAGTGAGTACAGAAACACTGAAGCTTTCTTT. Translating gives CASSEYRNTEAFF.

The rearrangement joins TRBV30 to TRBJ2-6; possible D gene TRBD2, 5 bases. CDR3 length: 16 residues. Germline CDR1 and CDR2: GTSNPN and SVGIG (reference sequence). Trimming took off 1 base at V and 2 bases at J, with 12 bases between the two ends. DNA of the CDR3: TGTGCCTGGAGTGATACACGGGGAGCTGGGGCCAACGTCCTGACTTTC. Translating gives CAWSDTRGAGANVLTF.

V gene TRBV27 combines with J gene TRBJ1-2; 9 positions match TRBD1. After removal of 3 bases from V and 3 bases from J, the junction contained 8 bases not matched to a gene. The CDR3 sequence is 16 residues long. Germline-derived CDR1 and CDR2 are MNHEY and SMNVEV (reference sequence). The CDR3: CASSFTGQGPDYGYTF. The CDR3, as DNA: TGTGCCAGCAGTTTTACGGGACAGGGCCCTGACTATGGCTACACCTTC.

The chain couples TRBV7-2 to TRBJ2-7, with a tentative D call TRBD1 (5 bases). The CDR3 contains 15 residues. V was shortened by 1 base and J by 2 bases, with 12 bases between the two germline ends. The V gene's germline CDR1 is SGHTA and CDR2 FQGNSA. The CDR3 spells CASSLGAGQTYEQYF. The DNA for the CDR3 is TGTGCCAGCAGCTTAGGGGCAGGGCAAACCTACGAGCAGTACTTC.